The subject of this entry is one T cell receptor (beta chain). These data belong to a study of T-cell reconstitution after alpha-beta-depleted transplantation in children. The CDR3 sequence is 15 residues long. V lost 2 bases and J lost 2; bases outside the gene matches: 4. Germline loops: CDR1 KGHSH, CDR2 LQKENI. TCRbeta library construction was performed incorporating unique molecular identifiers. MiXCR, run by TCRdb on the PCR reads, gives a single entry per CDR3 protein. The repertoire has more than 550,000 distinct CDR3 sequences, approximately 10% of them found once; the top ten carry less than 5%.

This sequence originates from a human donor who donated a stem cell graft to a child with acute myeloid leukemia. Sample: PBMCs from the stem cell graft donor, taken from the stem cell graft. The chain is built from TRBV18 and TRBJ2-5, with TRBD2 identical over 8 bases. CDR3 loop: CASSPGGGLQETQYF. In DNA, the CDR3 is TGTGCCAGCTCACCAGGCGGGGGGTTACAAGAGACCCAGTACTTC. The complete variable domain, with remaining parts taken from reference TRBV18 and TRBJ2-5, reads NAGVMQNPRHLVRRRGQEARLRCSPMKGHSHVYWYRQLPEEGLKFMVYLQKENIIDESGMPKERFSAEFPKEGPSILRIQQVVRGDSAAYFCASSPGGGLQETQYFGPGTRLLVL.